Reported below is one T cell receptor (beta chain). This record belongs to a study of blood T cell repertoires in COVID-19. Study in general: Italy, Spain and the United States were the sources of the convalescent and acute COVID-19 samples.

The V end was cut by 5 bases, the J end by 6 bases, with 14 bases between. This CDR3 is built from 15 residues. Germline V gives CDR1 MNHEY, CDR2 SVGEGT. Sequencing used immunoSEQ multiplex PCR; TCRdb keeps in-frame clones, though not all of them. The sample records 250,000 to 400,000 clones, about 91% being singletons. Seattle's enrolled individuals joined amid active infection and were then monitored longitudinally. The sequenced material came from peripheral blood. The gene calls are TRBV6-2 or TRBV6-3 and TRBJ1-6; D perhaps matches TRBD1 (6 bases). This receptor was identified in a young woman with COVID-19, enrolled during active disease. The chain's CDR3 is CASSTQGSGNSPLHF. In DNA, the CDR3 is TGTGCCAGCAGTACCCAGGGGTCTGGTAATTCACCCCTCCACTTT.